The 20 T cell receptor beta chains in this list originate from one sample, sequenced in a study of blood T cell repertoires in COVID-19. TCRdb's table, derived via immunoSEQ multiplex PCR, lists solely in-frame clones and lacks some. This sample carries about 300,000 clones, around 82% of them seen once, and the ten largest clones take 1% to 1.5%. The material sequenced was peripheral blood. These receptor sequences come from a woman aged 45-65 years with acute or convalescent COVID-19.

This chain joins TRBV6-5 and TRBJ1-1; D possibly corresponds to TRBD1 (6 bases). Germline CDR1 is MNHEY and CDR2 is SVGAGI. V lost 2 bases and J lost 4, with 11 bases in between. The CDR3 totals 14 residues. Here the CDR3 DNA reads TGTGCCAGCAGTTACCGAGGGGGGGTCACTGAAGCTTTCTTT. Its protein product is CASSYRGGVTEAFF.

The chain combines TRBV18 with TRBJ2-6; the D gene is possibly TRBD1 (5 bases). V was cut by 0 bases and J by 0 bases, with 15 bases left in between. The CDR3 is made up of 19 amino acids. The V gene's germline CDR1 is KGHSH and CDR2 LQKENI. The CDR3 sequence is CASSPPIWGRSSGANVLTF. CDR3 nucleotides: TGTGCCAGCTCACCACCGATCTGGGGCCGGAGCTCTGGGGCCAACGTCCTGACTTTC.

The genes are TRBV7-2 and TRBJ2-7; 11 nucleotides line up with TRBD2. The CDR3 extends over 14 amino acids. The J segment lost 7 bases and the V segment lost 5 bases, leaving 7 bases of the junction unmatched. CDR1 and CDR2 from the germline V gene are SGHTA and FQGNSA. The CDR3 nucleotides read TGTGCCAGCAGCGTCGATAGCGGGAGGGAGGAGCAGTACTTC. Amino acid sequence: CASSVDSGREEQYF.

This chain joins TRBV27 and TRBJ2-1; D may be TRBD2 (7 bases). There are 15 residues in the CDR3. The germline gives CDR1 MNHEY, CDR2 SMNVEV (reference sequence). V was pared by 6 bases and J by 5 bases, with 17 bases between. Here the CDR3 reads CASSQRDKIDNEQFF. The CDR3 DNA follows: TGTGCCAGCAGCCAGCGGGACAAGATAGACAATGAGCAGTTCTTC.

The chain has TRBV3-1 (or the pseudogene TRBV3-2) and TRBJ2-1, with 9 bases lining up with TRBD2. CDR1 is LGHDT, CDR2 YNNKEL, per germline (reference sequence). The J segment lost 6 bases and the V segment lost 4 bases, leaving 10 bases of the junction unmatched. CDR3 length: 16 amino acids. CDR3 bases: TGTGCCAGCAGCCTCACGGGCGGGAGGGCCGTCAATGAGCAGTTCTTC. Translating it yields CASSLTGGRAVNEQFF.

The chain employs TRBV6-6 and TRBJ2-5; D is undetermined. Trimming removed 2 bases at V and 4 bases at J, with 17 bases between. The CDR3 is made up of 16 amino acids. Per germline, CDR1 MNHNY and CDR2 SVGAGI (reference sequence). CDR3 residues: CASSYDPIAHPETQYF. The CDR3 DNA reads TGTGCCAGCAGTTACGATCCTATAGCTCACCCAGAGACCCAGTACTTC.

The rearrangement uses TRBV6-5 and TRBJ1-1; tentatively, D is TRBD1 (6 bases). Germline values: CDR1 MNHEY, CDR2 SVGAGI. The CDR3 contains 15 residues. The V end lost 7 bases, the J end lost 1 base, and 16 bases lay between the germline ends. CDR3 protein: CASKEWGRGNTEAFF. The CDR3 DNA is TGTGCCAGCAAGGAGTGGGGGCGAGGGAACACTGAAGCTTTCTTT.

The CDR3 here is CASSLDRYEQYV. CDR3 coding DNA: TGTGCCAGCAGTTTAGACAGGTACGAGCAGTACGTC. This chain connects TRBV12-3 or TRBV12-4 to TRBJ2-7; D may be TRBD1 (5 bases). The CDR3 spans 12 residues. The V end lost 1 base, the J end lost 4 bases, and 5 bases lay between the germline ends.

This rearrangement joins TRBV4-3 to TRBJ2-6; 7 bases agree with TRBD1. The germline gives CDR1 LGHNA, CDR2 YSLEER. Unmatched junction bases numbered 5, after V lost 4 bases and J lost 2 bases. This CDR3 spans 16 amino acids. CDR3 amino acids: CASSRITGAGANVLTF. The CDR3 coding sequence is TGCGCCAGCAGCCGAATAACAGGGGCTGGGGCCAACGTCCTGACTTTC.

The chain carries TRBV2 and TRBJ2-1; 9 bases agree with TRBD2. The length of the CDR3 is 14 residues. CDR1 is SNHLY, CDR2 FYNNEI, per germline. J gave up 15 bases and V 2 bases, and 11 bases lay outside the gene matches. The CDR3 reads CASSEMATGTSLFF. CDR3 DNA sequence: TGTGCCAGCAGTGAAATGGCGACCGGGACTAGCTTGTTCTTC.

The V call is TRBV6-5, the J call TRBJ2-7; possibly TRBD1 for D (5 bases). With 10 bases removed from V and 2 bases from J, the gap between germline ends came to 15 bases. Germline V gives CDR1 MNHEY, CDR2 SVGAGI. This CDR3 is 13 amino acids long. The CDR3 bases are TGTGCCACTTCATGGGAACAGGCCTACGAGCAGTACTTC. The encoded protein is CATSWEQAYEQYF.

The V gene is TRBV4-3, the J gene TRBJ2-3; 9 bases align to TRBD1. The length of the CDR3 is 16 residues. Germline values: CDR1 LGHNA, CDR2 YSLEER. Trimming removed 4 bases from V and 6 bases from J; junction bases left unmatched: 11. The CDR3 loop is CASSRGGQGSGDTQYF. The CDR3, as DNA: TGCGCCAGCAGCCGGGGGGGACAGGGAAGTGGTGATACGCAGTATTTT.

CDR3 sequence (DNA): TGTGCCAGCAGCCAAGATTCAGCCGGGGAGCTGTTTTTT. Its translation is CASSQDSAGELFF. J is TRBJ2-2 and V is TRBV14; the D is unclear. The CDR3 sequence is 13 residues long. In germline, CDR1 is SGHDN, CDR2 FVKESK. V was cut by 0 bases and J by 6 bases, with 5 bases left in between.

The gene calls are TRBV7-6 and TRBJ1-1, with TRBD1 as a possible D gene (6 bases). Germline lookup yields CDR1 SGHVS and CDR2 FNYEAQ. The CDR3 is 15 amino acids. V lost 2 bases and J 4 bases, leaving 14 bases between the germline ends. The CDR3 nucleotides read TGTGCCAGCAGCTTAAGCTCAGGGGAAGGCACTGAAGCTTTCTTT. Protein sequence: CASSLSSGEGTEAFF.

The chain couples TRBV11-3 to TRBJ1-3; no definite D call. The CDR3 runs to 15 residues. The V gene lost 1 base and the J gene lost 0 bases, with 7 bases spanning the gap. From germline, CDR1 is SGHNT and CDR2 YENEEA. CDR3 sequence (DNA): TGTGCCAGCAGCTTAGGAGGGCACTCTGGAAACACCATATATTTT. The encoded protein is CASSLGGHSGNTIYF.

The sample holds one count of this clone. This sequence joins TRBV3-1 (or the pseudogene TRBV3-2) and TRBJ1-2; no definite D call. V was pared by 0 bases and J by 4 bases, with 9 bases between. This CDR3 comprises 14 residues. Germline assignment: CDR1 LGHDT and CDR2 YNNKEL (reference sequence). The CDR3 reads CASSQDTGSYGYTF. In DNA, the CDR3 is TGTGCCAGCAGCCAAGACACCGGTAGCTATGGCTACACCTTC.

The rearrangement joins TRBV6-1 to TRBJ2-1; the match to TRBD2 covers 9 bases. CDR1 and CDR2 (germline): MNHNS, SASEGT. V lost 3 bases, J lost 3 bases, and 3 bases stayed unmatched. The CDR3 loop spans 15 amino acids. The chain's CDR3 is CASSEVAGDYNEQFF. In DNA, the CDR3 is TGTGCCAGCAGTGAGGTAGCGGGGGACTACAATGAGCAGTTCTTC.

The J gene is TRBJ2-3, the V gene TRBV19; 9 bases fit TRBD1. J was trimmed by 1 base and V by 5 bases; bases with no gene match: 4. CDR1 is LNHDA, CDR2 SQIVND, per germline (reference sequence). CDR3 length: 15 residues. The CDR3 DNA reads TGTGCCAGTAGTCCCCGGGACAGGGGCACAGATACGCAGTATTTT. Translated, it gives CASSPRDRGTDTQYF.

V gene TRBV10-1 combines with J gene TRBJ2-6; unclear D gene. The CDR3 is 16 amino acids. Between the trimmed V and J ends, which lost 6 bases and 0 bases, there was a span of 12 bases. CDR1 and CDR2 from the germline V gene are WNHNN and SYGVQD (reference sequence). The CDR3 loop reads CASSTLQSSGANVLTF. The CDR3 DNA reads TGCGCCAGCAGCACCTTACAGAGCTCTGGGGCCAACGTCCTGACTTTC.

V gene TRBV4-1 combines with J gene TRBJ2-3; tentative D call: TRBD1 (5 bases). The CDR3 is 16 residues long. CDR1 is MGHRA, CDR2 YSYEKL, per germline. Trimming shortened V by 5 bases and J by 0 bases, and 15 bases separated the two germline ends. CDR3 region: CASSYNRKSSTDTQYF. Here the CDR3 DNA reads TGCGCCAGCAGCTACAACAGGAAATCTAGCACAGATACGCAGTATTTT.